This TCR beta chain derives from a study of lymphopenia after photon versus proton radiotherapy (dated by TCRdb to about 2019). Concerning the study at large: Photon and proton radiation therapy were compared by the study for their immunological effects in patients with gastrointestinal tumors who developed high-grade lymphopenia. The goal of the study was to describe how the two radiation modalities differ in their effects on the immune system. The cohort included roughly 18 patients with gastrointestinal tumors who developed lymphopenia after receiving either photon or proton therapy. The research as a whole found: After the lymphocyte count nadir, photon-treated repertoires showed oligoclonal expansion, especially of CD8+ Temra cells, which drove the drop in diversity. During treatment, patients who received photon therapy lost naive T cells and TCR diversity and gained effector/memory populations, whereas patients who received proton therapy remained relatively stable. Among patients across the cohort who died, overall survival time showed an inverse correlation with a larger post-nadir drop in TCR diversity. The survival association was assessed only in patients who died, and better survival with proton therapy was presented by the authors as a possibility rather than a demonstrated result.

The library came from the immunoSEQ multiplex PCR assay. Alongside multiparametric flow cytometry, deep sequencing of rearranged TCR beta loci was used to profile the T cell repertoires. The table was pulled from immuneACCESS by TCRdb, which kept in-frame rearrangements only. Such tables lose some clones; where checked, under half of the loss comes from unresolved V genes, and the rest has no known cause. Across this sample there are under 30,000 clones, with 87% seen only once. Approximately 19% of the sample is in the top ten clones. For CDR1 and CDR2, the germline V gene lists MRHNA and SNTAGT. Measured from the cysteine to the phenylalanine, the CDR3 is 14 residues long. CDR3 DNA is the only sequence kept; it has 42 bases, read in frame from the first base. Of note for this clone: Its antigen is still unknown. The junction departs from germline at one end; a sequencing error may be responsible.

Here the chain combines TRBV6-4 and TRBJ2-3; the D gene remains uncertain. The clonotype originates from a man aged 45-65 years with gastric cancer. The sequences come from peripheral blood, collected from a patient treated with photon-based radiotherapy. The DNA sequence reads TGTGCCAGCAATGACACCGGATACACAGATACGCAGTATTTT. Its translation is CASNDTGYTDTQYF.